This T cell receptor beta chain originates from a study of T cell clones after liver transplantation. Study information: TCRbeta sequencing after a pre-transplant mixed lymphocyte reaction identified graft-donor-reactive clones, later tracked in post-transplant blood. Study-wide findings and caveats: These preliminary findings come from unstandardized post-transplant sampling times. A larger donor-reactive than third-party decline suggested partial antigen-specific deletion. The donor-reactive repertoire was only partly measurable in a couple of subjects, lacking donor cells.

TCRdb's table, derived via immunoSEQ multiplex PCR, lists solely in-frame clones and lacks some. The sample lists 60,000 or so clones, over 55% occurring once. Trimming pared 3 bases from V and 6 bases from J, leaving 11 bases between. There are 14 residues in the CDR3. Germline loops: CDR1 SGHAT, CDR2 FQNNGV. Comment on this clone: Its cognate antigen is unknown.

J is TRBJ2-2 and V is TRBV11-2; D is uncertain. This TCR derives from a human donor who received a liver transplant. This specimen consisted of CD4+ T cells from blood, obtained before liver transplant. The CDR3 loop reads CASSFRVSAGELFF. CDR3 nucleotides: TGTGCCAGCAGCTTCCGGGTTAGTGCCGGGGAGCTGTTTTTT.